Each of the 29 T cell receptor beta chains below was sequenced from the same sample in a study of cytomegalovirus exposure and HLA in healthy donors. PCR was performed using 60 Vbeta and 13 Jbeta primers. Repertoires were generated with immunoSEQ multiplex PCR, while TCRdb's copy carries only in-frame clones and drops some. The table includes about 100,000 clones, over 80% detected once. The sample was PBMCs. These receptors came from a man between 35 and 55 years old in good health and CMV-seronegative.

As concerns this clone: Other DNA sequences in the same sample also yield this CDR3. The gene calls are TRBV5-4 and TRBJ2-1; D is perhaps TRBD2 (5 bases). CDR3 length equals 15 residues. V was pared by 0 bases and J by 1 base, with 8 bases between. The germline V gene encodes CDR1 SGHNT and CDR2 YYREEE (reference sequence). The chain's CDR3 is CASSLDRGSYNEQFF. CDR3 DNA: TGTGCCAGCAGCTTGGATCGAGGGTCCTACAATGAGCAGTTCTTC.

The chain joins TRBV7-2 to TRBJ2-3; tentatively, D is TRBD2 (6 bases). Trimming left V 4 bases short and J 0 bases short, with 11 bases between. The length of the CDR3 is 15 residues. Germline CDR1 is SGHTA and CDR2 is FQGNSA. Here the CDR3 reads CASSSQTRSTDTQYF. DNA for the CDR3: TGTGCCAGCAGCTCGCAGACTAGAAGCACAGATACGCAGTATTTT.

The CDR3 reads CASSLVGQGGTEAFF. Here the CDR3 DNA reads TGTGCCAGCAGCTTGGTCGGGCAGGGTGGCACTGAAGCTTTCTTT. The chain carries TRBV5-6 and TRBJ1-1; a possible D gene is TRBD1 (5 bases). Trimming cost V 0 bases and J 4 bases, with 13 bases left between them. CDR3 length: 15 residues. Germline V CDR1 and CDR2: SGHDT, YYEEEE.

The rearrangement uses TRBV7-2 and TRBJ1-2, with D uncertain. V lost 5 bases and J 2 bases, leaving 12 bases between the germline ends. The CDR3 runs to 14 residues. CDR1 is SGHTA, CDR2 FQGNSA, per germline. The CDR3 sequence: CASSISHRNYGYTF. DNA of the CDR3: TGTGCCAGCAGCATATCACACCGAAACTATGGCTACACCTTC.

The chain combines TRBV27 with TRBJ2-7, with 8 bases matching TRBD1. The CDR3 has 15 residues. Germline values: CDR1 MNHEY, CDR2 SMNVEV (reference sequence). V dropped 4 bases and J dropped 3; count of bases not matched to a gene: 8. The CDR3 bases are TGTGCCAGCAGTTCCCCCGGGACAGGAAACTACGAGCAGTACTTC. Its translation is CASSSPGTGNYEQYF.

V usage is TRBV13 and J usage is TRBJ2-1; 9 bases agree with TRBD1. From germline, CDR1 is PRHDT and CDR2 FYEKMQ (reference sequence). There are 12 residues in the CDR3. V lost 4 bases, J lost 15 bases, and 7 bases stayed unmatched. The CDR3 region has the DNA TGTGCCAGCAGCTCCCCCGACAGGGGGGTGTTCTTC. Amino acids: CASSSPDRGVFF.

The chain uses TRBV15 and TRBJ2-3; tentatively, D is TRBD2 (6 bases). The CDR3 is 16 residues long. Germline values: CDR1 LNHNV, CDR2 YYDKDF (reference sequence). V was clipped by 1 base and J by 1 base, with 12 bases between them. The CDR3 coding sequence is TGTGCCACCAGCAGAGGAGGGTCGGGGGGCACAGATACGCAGTATTTT. Its translation: CATSRGGSGGTDTQYF. The full variable domain, rest sourced from reference TRBV15 and TRBJ2-3, is DAMVIQNPRYQVTQFGKPVTLSCSQTLNHNVMYWYQQKSSQAPKLLFHYYDKDFNNEADTPDNFQSRRPNTSFCFLDIRSPGLGDTAMYLCATSRGGSGGTDTQYFGPGTRLTVL.

This rearrangement joins TRBV7-2 to TRBJ2-3; the match to TRBD1 covers 8 bases. V lost 4 bases, J lost 6 bases, and 6 bases stayed unmatched. Germline loops: CDR1 SGHTA, CDR2 FQGNSA. The CDR3 spans 14 residues. CDR3 residues: CASSSRTGSDTQYF. The DNA for the CDR3 is TGTGCCAGCAGCTCGAGGACAGGGTCTGATACGCAGTATTTT.

This clone was seen only a few times. This rearrangement joins TRBV10-2 to TRBJ2-7; 7 bases agree with TRBD1. Unmatched junction bases numbered 8, after V lost 6 bases and J lost 3 bases. Per the germline V gene, CDR1 is WSHSY and CDR2 is SAAADI. The CDR3 runs 14 residues. CDR3 DNA sequence: TGCGCCAGCAGGAACGACAGGGAGAGCTACGAGCAGTACTTC. Protein product: CASRNDRESYEQYF.

The genes are TRBV29-1 and TRBJ1-2; 7 nucleotides line up with TRBD1. Germline loops: CDR1 SQVTM, CDR2 ANQGSEA. The V segment lost 7 bases and the J segment 0 bases; nucleotides outside the gene matches: 8. There are 14 residues in the CDR3. The CDR3 sequence: CSAIGTETNYGYTF. CDR3 DNA sequence: TGCAGCGCAATCGGGACAGAGACTAACTATGGCTACACCTTC.

The chain has TRBV5-1 and TRBJ2-1; 8 nucleotides agree with TRBD2. This CDR3 spans 16 amino acids. CDR1 SGHRS and CDR2 YFSETQ come from the germline V gene. The V segment lost 4 bases and the J segment 8 bases; nucleotides outside the gene matches: 14. CDR3 in DNA: TGCGCCAGCAGCCTACCAGGGACTAGGCAATTGGATGAGCAGTTCTTC. Translated: CASSLPGTRQLDEQFF.

The chain recombines TRBV21-1 with TRBJ1-3; the DNA was not used to check the table's D call, TRBD1. TRBV21-1 is listed as a pseudogene. The CDR3 runs 16 residues. The CDR3: CASSKTGAPSGNTIYF. The CDR3, as DNA: TGTGCCAGCAGCAAAACTGGGGCTCCCTCTGGAAACACCATATATTTT.

The V and J genes are TRBV7-9 and TRBJ1-6, with TRBD1 as a possible D gene (5 bases). V gave up 6 bases and J gave up 4 bases, with 16 bases separating them. The germline CDR1 and CDR2 sequences are SEHNR and FQNEAQ (reference sequence). CDR3 length equals 16 residues. The CDR3 DNA reads as TGTGCCAGCAGGGACACAAGAAGCCTTTATAATTCACCCCTCCACTTT. This codes for CASRDTRSLYNSPLHF.

This sequence joins TRBV9 and TRBJ2-1, with TRBD2 matching over 7 bases. This CDR3 comprises 16 residues. Germline CDR1 SGDLS, CDR2 YYNGEE. V lost 0 bases and J lost 9; bases outside the gene matches: 12. In DNA, the CDR3 is TGTGCCAGCAGCGTAGACCCCGGACTAGACGTTGTTGAGCAGTTCTTC. It codes for CASSVDPGLDVVEQFF.

In nucleotides, the CDR3 is TGTGCCAGCAGCTTTTCCGGCGGGGCCCAGTACTTC. Translating gives CASSFSGGAQYF. V gene TRBV7-2 combines with J gene TRBJ2-5; D possibly corresponds to TRBD2 (6 bases). Germline-derived CDR1 and CDR2 are SGHTA and FQGNSA. CDR3 size: 12 residues. The V end was cut by 3 bases, the J end by 9 bases, with 11 bases between.

The chain is built from TRBV11-3 and TRBJ2-1, with D perhaps TRBD2 (7 bases). This CDR3 region has 17 residues. V was clipped by 5 bases and J by 8 bases, with 25 bases between them. CDR1 and CDR2 (germline): SGHNT, YENEEA. This CDR3 is CASSPRGRGASGDEQFF. The CDR3 DNA follows: TGTGCCAGCAGCCCGAGGGGTCGGGGGGCCTCTGGGGATGAGCAGTTCTTC.

The rearrangement links TRBV10-3 to TRBJ1-2, with D hard to call. The V and J ends lost 3 bases and 4 bases respectively, with 24 bases between them. Germline CDR1 and CDR2: ENHRY and SYGVKD. The CDR3 has 18 amino acids. CDR3 coding DNA: TGTGCCATCAGTGAAGAGGTGGCGGTTCTTTCCCTTGGCTATGGCTACACCTTC. This encodes CAISEEVAVLSLGYGYTF.

This clone was detected only once. V gene TRBV11-1 combines with J gene TRBJ1-4; the D is unclear. The CDR3 contains 14 residues. CDR1 and CDR2 (germline): SGHAT, FQDESV (reference sequence). The germline V and J ends were trimmed by 5 bases and 7 bases, with 14 bases remaining between them. The CDR3 DNA sequence: TGTGCCAGCAGCCCCGCCTCGTCGGGTGAAAAACTGTTTTTT. Its protein product is CASSPASSGEKLFF. The full variable domain, with the rest looked up from reference TRBV11-1 and TRBJ1-4, is EAEVAQSPRYKITEKSQAVAFWCDPISGHATLYWYRQILGQGPELLVQFQDESVVDDSQLPKDRFSAERLKGVDSTLKIQPAELGDSAMYLCASSPASSGEKLFFGSGTQLSVL.

A single count supports this clone. The V and J genes are TRBV10-2 and TRBJ2-3; weak D call: TRBD1 (6 bases). This CDR3 spans 15 amino acids. V was clipped by 6 bases and J by 0 bases, with 13 bases between them. CDR1 is WSHSY, CDR2 SAAADI, per germline. This CDR3 reads CASSDGTPSTDTQYF. The CDR3 nucleotides read TGCGCCAGCAGCGACGGGACACCTAGCACAGATACGCAGTATTTT.

The genes are TRBV9 and TRBJ2-7; TRBD1 is a possible D gene (7 bases). V was cut by 4 bases and J by 4 bases, with 15 bases left in between. CDR3 size: 14 residues. Germline-derived CDR1 and CDR2 are SGDLS and YYNGEE. The CDR3, as DNA: TGTGCCAGCAGCCCCGTGGCAGGGGGGTACGAGCAGTACTTC. This encodes CASSPVAGGYEQYF.

The V and J genes are TRBV2 and TRBJ1-1; 8 nucleotides agree with TRBD1. This CDR3 has 14 amino acids. The germline gives CDR1 SNHLY, CDR2 FYNNEI. V lost 2 bases, J lost 4 bases, and 3 bases stayed unmatched. The CDR3, as DNA: TGTGCCAGCAGTGAAACAGGGGGGAGCACTGAAGCTTTCTTT. Residues: CASSETGGSTEAFF.

The rearrangement joins TRBV5-1 to TRBJ2-5; the D gene is possibly TRBD1 (5 bases). The end of the DNA fits TRBJ2-7 better, so the J call may be wrong. Germline CDR1 and CDR2: SGHRS and YFSETQ. The CDR3 extends over 14 amino acids. CDR3 loop: CASSLQDTSYEQYF. The CDR3 nucleotides are TGCGCCAGCAGTCTCCAGGACACTTCCTACGAGCAGTACTTC.

J is TRBJ2-5 and V is TRBV6-6; TRBD1 might be the D (6 bases). Germline CDR1 and CDR2: MNHNY and SVGAGI (reference sequence). The CDR3 consists of 15 residues. V gave up 3 bases and J gave up 1 base, with 12 bases separating them. The CDR3 protein is CASSYYDRTQETQYF. CDR3 bases: TGTGCCAGCAGTTATTACGACAGGACCCAAGAGACCCAGTACTTC.

CDR3 DNA sequence: TGCGCCAGCAGCCAACTCCCGGGAGGGGGCCATGGCTACACCTTC. Its translation is CASSQLPGGGHGYTF. This chain joins TRBV4-3 and TRBJ1-2; 7 bases align to TRBD1. The CDR3 spans 15 residues. Losses at the gene ends were 2 bases for V and 6 bases for J; bases not matched to a gene: 9. The germline V gene encodes CDR1 LGHNA and CDR2 YSLEER.

This clone has only a few counts. The genes are TRBV6-5 and TRBJ2-1; 9 bases align to TRBD2. Germline CDR1 MNHEY, CDR2 SVGAGI. There are 15 residues in the CDR3. J was trimmed by 4 bases and V by 5 bases; bases with no gene match: 6. CDR3 sequence (DNA): TGTGCCAGCAGTCAGAGCGGGGGGCCGTACAATGAGCAGTTCTTC. Translating it yields CASSQSGGPYNEQFF.

The CDR3 DNA is TGTGCCAGCAGCCTAACAGGGGGCGAGCAGTACTTC. This codes for CASSLTGGEQYF. This chain uses TRBV11-3 with TRBJ2-7; 8 nucleotides agree with TRBD1. CDR1 SGHNT and CDR2 YENEEA come from the germline V gene. J was trimmed by 6 bases and V by 5 bases; bases with no gene match: 3. This CDR3 is 12 amino acids long. Supplemented by reference TRBV11-3 and TRBJ2-7, the full variable domain reads EAGVVQSPRYKIIEKKQPVAFWCNPISGHNTLYWYLQNLGQGPELLIRYENEEAVDDSQLPKDRFSAERLKGVDSTLKIQPAELGDSAVYLCASSLTGGEQYFGPGTRLTVT.

This rearrangement joins TRBV5-1 to TRBJ2-4; 9 bases map to TRBD2. The length of the CDR3 is 17 residues. V gave up 0 bases and J gave up 0 bases; unmatched junction bases: 4. Per the germline V gene, CDR1 is SGHRS and CDR2 is YFSETQ. The CDR3 loop reads CASSLVGSGGAKNIQYF. In DNA, the CDR3 is TGCGCCAGCAGCTTGGTTGGTAGCGGGGGAGCCAAAAACATTCAGTACTTC.

The V and J genes are TRBV29-1 and TRBJ1-2; D is possibly TRBD1 (6 bases). The CDR3 loop spans 14 amino acids. V dropped 3 bases and J dropped 1 base, with 12 bases sitting between them. Germline CDR1 is SQVTM and CDR2 is ANQGSEA. DNA for the CDR3: TGCAGCGTTGAGTCAGGGGCCTATAACTATGGCTACACCTTC. Residues: CSVESGAYNYGYTF.

The chain couples TRBV15 to TRBJ1-3; maybe TRBD1 (5 bases). Trimming stripped 3 bases from V and 0 bases from J, with 6 bases between. This CDR3 is 14 amino acids long. Germline V lookup: CDR1 LNHNV, CDR2 YYDKDF (reference sequence). In DNA, the CDR3 is TGTGCCACCAGCAGGGGGCGCTCTGGAAACACCATATATTTT. It specifies CATSRGRSGNTIYF.